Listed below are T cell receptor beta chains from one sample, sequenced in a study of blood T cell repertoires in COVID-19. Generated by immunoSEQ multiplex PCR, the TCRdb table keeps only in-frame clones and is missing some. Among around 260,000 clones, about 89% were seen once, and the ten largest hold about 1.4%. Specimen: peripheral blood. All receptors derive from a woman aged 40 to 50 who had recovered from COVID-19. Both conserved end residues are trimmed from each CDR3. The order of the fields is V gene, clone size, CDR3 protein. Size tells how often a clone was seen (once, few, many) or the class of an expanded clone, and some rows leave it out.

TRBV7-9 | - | ASSPKTSGGKTQY
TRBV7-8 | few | ASSPTQGPTEAF
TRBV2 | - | ASSFRTGRETDTQY
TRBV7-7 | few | ASSPGTSGGINEQF
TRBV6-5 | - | ASRGTGGATGELF
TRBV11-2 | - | ASSAGRGGRSYEQY
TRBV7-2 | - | ASSRKGQVGKAF
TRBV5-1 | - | ASSYGTSNTGELF
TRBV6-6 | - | ASSSGGDVLT
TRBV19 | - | ASIDREIYGYT
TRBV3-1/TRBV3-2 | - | ASSRRAVSGYT
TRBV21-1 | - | ASSSKKGTVYEQY
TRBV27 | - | ASSLITSGGGNEQF
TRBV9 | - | ASSAPGQRYEQY
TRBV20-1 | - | SASSGGPGDTQY
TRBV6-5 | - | ASSSTGTKNTEAF
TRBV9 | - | ASSVEPGVYEQY
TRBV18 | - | ASSRTGGRYEQY
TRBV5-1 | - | ASSLEAGGNYGYT
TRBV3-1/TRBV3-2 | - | ASSLQDREGYT
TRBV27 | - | ASAPRDRGNTIY
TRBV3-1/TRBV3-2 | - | ASSRGGEQF
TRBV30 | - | ASSQKYEQY
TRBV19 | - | ASSIPGQGLYGYT
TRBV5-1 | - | ASSRGTRYNEQF
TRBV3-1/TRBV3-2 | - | ASSQSQDQPQH
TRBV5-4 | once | ASSLLGDSNYGYT
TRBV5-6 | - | ASSLGQGRHSPLH
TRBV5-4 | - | ASRTGTLSTDTQY
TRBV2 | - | ASRFGGGHQETQY
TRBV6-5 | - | ASSPGTVYEQY
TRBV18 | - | ASSPGQVYQPQH
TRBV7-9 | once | ASSRGQGVGDSPLH
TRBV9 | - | ASSVGRGGEQY
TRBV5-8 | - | ASSFPGLNRGYGYT
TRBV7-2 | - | ASSLAEGATTEAF
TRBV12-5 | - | ASGLVSGNAQY
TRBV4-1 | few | ASSLAGDTEAF
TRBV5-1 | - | ASRGGQMNTEAF
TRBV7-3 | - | ASSETGGTAYNSPLH
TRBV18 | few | ASSPTQTGELF
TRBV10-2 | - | ATNGVTESGELF
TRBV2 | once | ASRRDRGYGYT
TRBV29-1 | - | SVEDHRSYEQY
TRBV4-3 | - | ASSRIIGGAPGGYT
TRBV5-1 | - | ASSFMTGAGNEQF
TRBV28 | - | ASSRRLATYEQY
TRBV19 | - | ASNNRFLSGNTIY
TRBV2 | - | ASSGGLSGNTIY
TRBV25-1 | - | ASSDVETFYGYT
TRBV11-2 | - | ASSFTGNTEAF
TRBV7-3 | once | ASSSTSGGQETQY
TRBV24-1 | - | ATSDLGAGGNQPQH
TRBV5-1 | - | ASRVPGGTDTQY
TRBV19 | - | ASSLRDRGQPQH